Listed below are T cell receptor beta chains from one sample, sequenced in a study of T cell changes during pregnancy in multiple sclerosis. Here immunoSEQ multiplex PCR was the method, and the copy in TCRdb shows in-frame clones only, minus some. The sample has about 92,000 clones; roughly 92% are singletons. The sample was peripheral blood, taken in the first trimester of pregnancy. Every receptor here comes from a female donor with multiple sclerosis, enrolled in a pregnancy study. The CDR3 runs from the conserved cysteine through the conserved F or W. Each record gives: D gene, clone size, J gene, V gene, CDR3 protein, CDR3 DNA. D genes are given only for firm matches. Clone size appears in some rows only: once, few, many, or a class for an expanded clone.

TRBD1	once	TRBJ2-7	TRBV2	CASNDRGLEQYF	TGTGCCAGCAACGACAGGGGGCTCGAGCAGTACTTC
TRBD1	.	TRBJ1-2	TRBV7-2	CASSLAGQPNYGYTF	TGTGCCAGCAGCTTAGCGGGACAGCCTAACTATGGCTACACCTTC
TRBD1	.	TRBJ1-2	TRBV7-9	CASSLVSGTVSGYTF	TGTGCCAGCAGCTTAGTATCCGGGACAGTAAGCGGCTACACCTTC
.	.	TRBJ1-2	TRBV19	CASRGVEGRNYGYTF	TGTGCCAGTAGGGGCGTGGAGGGGCGAAACTATGGCTACACCTTC
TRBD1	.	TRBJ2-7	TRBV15	CATSSQGATQQYF	TGTGCCACCAGCAGTCAGGGGGCTACGCAGCAGTACTTC
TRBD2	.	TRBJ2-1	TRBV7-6	CASSSSGRAHNEQFF	TGTGCCAGCAGCTCCAGCGGGAGAGCCCACAATGAGCAGTTCTTC
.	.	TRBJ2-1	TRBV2	CASYLDIGDEQFF	TGTGCCAGCTACCTGGATATCGGGGATGAGCAGTTCTTC
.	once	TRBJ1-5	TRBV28	CASSLRQLFNQPQHF	TGTGCCAGCAGTCTTCGACAGTTGTTCAATCAGCCCCAGCATTTT
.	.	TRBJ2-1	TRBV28	CASSSNPRLAGLNNEQFF	TGTGCCAGCAGTTCAAATCCCCGTTTGGCAGGGTTAAACAATGAGCAGTTCTTC
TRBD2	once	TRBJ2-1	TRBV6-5	CASSYSKREAVNEQFF	TGTGCCAGCAGTTACTCGAAGCGGGAGGCTGTGAATGAGCAGTTCTTC
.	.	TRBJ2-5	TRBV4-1	CASSQGGGPRNQETQYF	TGCGCCAGCAGCCAAGGTGGTGGCCCGAGGAATCAAGAGACCCAGTACTTC